These 4 T cell receptor beta chains share one sample of origin, sequenced in a study of CD8 T cells in Susac syndrome. An amount of RNA that ranged from roughly 0.45 to 1 ug was reverse transcribed with random hexamers. TCRdb processed the immunoSEQ multiplex PCR reads anew with MiXCR; each CDR3 protein has one entry. The table lists about 80,000 distinct CDR3 sequences, approximately 94% of them singletons. The sample taken for sequencing was CD4+ T cells from PBMCs. Every receptor here comes from a human donor with Susac syndrome.

This sequence joins TRBV3-1 and TRBJ2-7, with 7 nucleotides matching TRBD2. CDR1 and CDR2 from the germline V gene are LGHDT and YNNKEL (reference sequence). The CDR3 has 16 amino acids. J was trimmed by 6 bases and V by 4 bases; bases with no gene match: 15. CDR3 coding DNA: TGTGCCAGCAGCCCGCGATGGAGAGCGGGGTCTGCCGAGCAGTACTTC. Translation: CASSPRWRAGSAEQYF.

This clonotype has only one observation. The rearrangement uses TRBV4-2 and TRBJ2-7, with 7 bases lining up with TRBD1. This CDR3 has 15 residues. Germline values: CDR1 LGHNA, CDR2 YNFKEQ. J gave up 6 bases and V 0 bases, and 8 bases lay outside the gene matches. CDR3 bases: TGTGCCAGCAGCCAAGAAGGGGGCAAGGGCCGCGAGCAGTACTTC. This sequence encodes CASSQEGGKGREQYF.

The chain carries TRBV12-3 or TRBV12-4 and TRBJ2-1; TRBD2 matches 7 bases. The CDR3 sequence is 14 residues long. Trimming took 3 bases from V and 4 from J; bases not matched to a gene: 3. CDR3 in amino acids: CASSFWRGYNEQFF. In DNA form, the CDR3 reads TGTGCCAGCAGTTTCTGGCGGGGGTACAATGAGCAGTTCTTC.

The gene calls are TRBV6-5 and TRBJ1-6; D uncertain. Per the germline V gene, CDR1 is MNHEY and CDR2 is SVGAGI. Trimming took off 4 bases at V and 6 bases at J, with 13 bases between the two ends. The CDR3 totals 15 residues. DNA of the CDR3: TGTGCCAGCAGTTCGTCCGGGGTGTTTAATTCACCCCTCCACTTT. Protein product: CASSSSGVFNSPLHF.